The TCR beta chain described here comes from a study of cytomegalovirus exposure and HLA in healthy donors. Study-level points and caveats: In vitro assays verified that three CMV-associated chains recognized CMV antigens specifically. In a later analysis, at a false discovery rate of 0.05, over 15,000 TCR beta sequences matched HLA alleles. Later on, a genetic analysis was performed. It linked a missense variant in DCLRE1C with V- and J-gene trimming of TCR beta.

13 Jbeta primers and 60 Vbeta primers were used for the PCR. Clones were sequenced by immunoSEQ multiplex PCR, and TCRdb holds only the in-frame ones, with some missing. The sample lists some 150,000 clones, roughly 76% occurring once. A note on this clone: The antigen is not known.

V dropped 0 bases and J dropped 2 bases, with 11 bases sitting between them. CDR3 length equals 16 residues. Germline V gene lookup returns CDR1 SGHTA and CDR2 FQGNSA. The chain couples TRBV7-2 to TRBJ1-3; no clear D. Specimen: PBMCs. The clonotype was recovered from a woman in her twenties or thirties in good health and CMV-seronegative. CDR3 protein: CASSLAGGQTGNTIYF. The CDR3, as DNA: TGTGCCAGCAGCTTAGCAGGTGGGCAGACTGGAAACACCATATATTTT.